This passage covers 4 T cell receptor beta chains from one sample sequenced in a study of monozygotic twins with inflammatory bowel disease. TCRdb reprocessed the 5' RACE reads and reports one entry per CDR3 protein, with no DNA. Its table lists about 300,000 distinct CDR3 sequences. Sequenced input: blood. These receptors were obtained from a human donor with ulcerative colitis or Crohn's disease, or a healthy co-twin of an affected twin (not recorded which).

The J gene is TRBJ2-3, the V gene TRBV27; without DNA, the TCRdb call of TRBD2 cannot be checked. This CDR3 spans 15 amino acids. Germline V gives CDR1 MNHEY, CDR2 SMNVEV (reference sequence). Here the CDR3 reads CASSLSAGGPYTQYF.

The rearrangement links TRBV7-9 to TRBJ1-6; TCRdb's D gene call, TRBD1, goes unchecked for lack of DNA. CDR1 and CDR2 from the germline V gene are SEHNR and FQNEAQ (reference sequence). The CDR3 spans 15 residues. The CDR3 sequence is CASSARDGWVSPLHF.

This chain connects TRBV6-2 or TRBV6-3 to TRBJ2-7; no DNA is available, so the TRBD2 call from TCRdb remains unchecked. Germline CDR1 and CDR2: MNHEY and SVGEGT. The CDR3 runs to 14 residues. The CDR3: CASSYGTASYEQYF.

The chain joins TRBV7-9 to TRBJ2-5; the D gene TCRdb calls, TRBD2, cannot be checked with no DNA. Germline CDR1 is SEHNR and CDR2 is FQNEAQ (reference sequence). The CDR3 consists of 12 residues. CDR3: CASSPTSGATYF. Together with reference TRBV7-9 and TRBJ2-5, the CDR3 gives the full variable domain: DTGVSQNPRHKITKRGQNVTFRCDPISEHNRLYWYRQTLGQGPEFLTYFQNEAQLEKSRLLSDRFSAERPKGSFSTLEIQRTEQGDSAMYLCASSPTSGATYFGPGTRLLVL.